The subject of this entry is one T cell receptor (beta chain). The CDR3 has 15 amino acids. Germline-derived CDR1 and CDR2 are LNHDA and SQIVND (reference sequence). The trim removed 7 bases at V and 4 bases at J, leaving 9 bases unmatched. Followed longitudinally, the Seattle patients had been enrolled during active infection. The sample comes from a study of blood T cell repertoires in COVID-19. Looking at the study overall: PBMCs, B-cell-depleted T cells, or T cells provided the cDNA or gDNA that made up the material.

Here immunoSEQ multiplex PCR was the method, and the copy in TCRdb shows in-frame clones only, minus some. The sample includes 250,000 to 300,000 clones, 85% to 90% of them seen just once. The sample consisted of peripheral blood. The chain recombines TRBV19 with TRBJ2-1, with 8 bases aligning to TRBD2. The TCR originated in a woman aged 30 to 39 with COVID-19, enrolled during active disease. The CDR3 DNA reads TGTGCCAGTACCGCCGGAACTAGCGGTTACAATGAGCAGTTCTTC. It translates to CASTAGTSGYNEQFF. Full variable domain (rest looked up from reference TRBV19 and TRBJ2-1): DGGITQSPKYLFRKEGQNVTLSCEQNLNHDAMYWYRQDPGQGLRLIYYSQIVNDFQKGDIAEGYSVSREKKESFPLTVTSAQKNPTAFYLCASTAGTSGYNEQFFGPGTRLTVL.